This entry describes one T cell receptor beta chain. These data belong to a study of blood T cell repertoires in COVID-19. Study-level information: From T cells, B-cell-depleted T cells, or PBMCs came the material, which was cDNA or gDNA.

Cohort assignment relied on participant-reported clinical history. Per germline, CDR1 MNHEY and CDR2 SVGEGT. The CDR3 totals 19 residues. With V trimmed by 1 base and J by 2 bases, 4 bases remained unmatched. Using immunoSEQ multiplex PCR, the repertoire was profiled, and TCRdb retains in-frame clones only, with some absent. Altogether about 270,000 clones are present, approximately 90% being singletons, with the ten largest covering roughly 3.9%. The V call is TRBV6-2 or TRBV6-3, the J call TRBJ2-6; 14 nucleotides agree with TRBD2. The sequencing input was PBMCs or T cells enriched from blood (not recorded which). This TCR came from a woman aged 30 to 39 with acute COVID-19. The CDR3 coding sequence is TGTGCCAGCAGTTACTTGGGACTAGCGGGAGTAACTGGGGCCAACGTCCTGACTTTC. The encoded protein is CASSYLGLAGVTGANVLTF.